The 31 T cell receptor beta chains listed next were all sequenced from one sample in a study of shared clonotypes between healthy human individuals. Measured with immunoSEQ multiplex PCR; TCRdb has only the in-frame clones, and not every one. This table has a few million clones, under 95% appearing once. Sequenced: naive CD4+ T cells from PBMCs. As for subset: CD45RA+ positively selected. These receptors were taken from a man aged 18 to 30 in good health. Some clones in this sample may be carry-over from other donors' samples.

The rearrangement uses TRBV30 and TRBJ2-3; D possibly corresponds to TRBD1 (6 bases). CDR3 size: 14 residues. The ends were cut back, 1 base at V and 1 base at J, with 9 bases in the middle. CDR1 GTSNPN and CDR2 SVGIG come from the germline V gene (reference sequence). Written as DNA, the CDR3 is TGTGCCTGGAGTGGGAACAGGGGCACAGATACGCAGTATTTT. It yields the protein CAWSGNRGTDTQYF. Drawing the rest from reference TRBV30 and TRBJ2-3, the complete variable domain is SQTIHQWPATLVQPVGSPLSLECTVEGTSNPNLYWYRQAAGRGLQLLFYSVGIGQISSEVPQNLSASRPQDRQFILSSKKLLLSDSGFYLCAWSGNRGTDTQYFGPGTRLTVL.

This sequence joins TRBV28 and TRBJ1-5, with a tentative D call TRBD1 (6 bases). Per germline, CDR1 MDHEN and CDR2 SYDVKM. This CDR3 has 16 residues. Between the trimmed V and J ends, which lost 0 bases and 4 bases, there was a span of 13 bases. The CDR3 nucleotides read TGTGCCAGCAGTTTATGGGAGGGGACACCTAATCAGCCCCAGCATTTT. Translating gives CASSLWEGTPNQPQHF.

The CDR3 coding sequence is TGTGCCAGCAGCTTTGGCGGGAGGGACAATGAGCAGTTCTTC. This sequence encodes CASSFGGRDNEQFF. The chain combines TRBV11-3 with TRBJ2-1; 9 nucleotides agree with TRBD2. Trimming at V came to 3 bases and at J to 5 bases, leaving 2 bases not matched to a gene. The germline V gene has CDR1 SGHNT and CDR2 YENEEA. The CDR3 runs 14 residues.

The chain carries TRBV6-5 and TRBJ1-2; D remains unclear. Germline CDR1 MNHEY, CDR2 SVGAGI. With 2 bases removed from V and 4 bases from J, the gap between germline ends came to 11 bases. The CDR3 is made up of 14 amino acids. DNA for the CDR3: TGTGCCAGCAGTTACACCCGGGATCTCTATGGCTACACCTTC. It is translated as CASSYTRDLYGYTF.

The V and J genes are TRBV6-1 and TRBJ2-5; no reliable D call. V dropped 3 bases and J dropped 5 bases, with 7 bases sitting between them. The CDR3 loop spans 12 amino acids. The V gene's germline CDR1 is MNHNS and CDR2 SASEGT. CDR3 in amino acids: CASSDAFETQYF. CDR3 nucleotide sequence: TGTGCCAGCAGTGATGCTTTCGAGACCCAGTACTTC.

V usage is TRBV5-5 and J usage is TRBJ1-5; no firm D call. Trimming took 1 base from V and 10 from J, leaving 21 bases between them. The germline CDR1 and CDR2 sequences are SGHKS and YYEKEE (reference sequence). This CDR3 is 16 amino acids long. The DNA of the CDR3 is TGTGCCAGCAGCTTGTTGTCCGGAGATCAAATCAGCCCCCAGCATTTT. It is translated as CASSLLSGDQISPQHF.

The V gene is TRBV28, the J gene TRBJ1-1; 7 positions match TRBD1. The CDR3 is made up of 18 amino acids. Germline lookup yields CDR1 MDHEN and CDR2 SYDVKM. The junction had 14 bases not matched to a gene; V was cut back by 4 bases and J by 0 bases. CDR3 amino acids: CASSSLGAGGIMNTEAFF. The CDR3 DNA reads as TGTGCCAGCAGTTCTCTCGGGGCAGGGGGTATCATGAACACTGAAGCTTTCTTT.

The CDR3: CASPCSYEQYF. DNA of the CDR3: TGCGCCAGCCCTTGTTCCTACGAGCAGTACTTC. The chain joins TRBV5-1 to TRBJ2-7, with unresolved D. Trimming took off 7 bases at V and 1 base at J, with 6 bases between the two ends. Germline V gene sequence: CDR1 SGHRS, CDR2 YFSETQ. The CDR3 runs to 11 residues.

This clone was counted a single time. The chain links TRBV2 to TRBJ2-2; the D gene could be TRBD1 or TRBD2 (5 bases each). The V gene lost 7 bases and the J gene lost 5 bases, with 14 bases spanning the gap. Germline CDR1 reads SNHLY; CDR2 reads FYNNEI. The CDR3 extends over 14 amino acids. CDR3 nucleotide sequence: TGTGCCAGCACCGGGGCTGGTAGGACCGGGGAGCTGTTTTTT. It translates to CASTGAGRTGELFF.

The V call is TRBV30, the J call TRBJ2-3, with 9 bases aligning to TRBD1. Germline V gene data show CDR1 as GTSNPN and CDR2 as SVGIG (reference sequence). The J segment lost 6 bases and the V segment lost 4 bases, leaving 11 bases of the junction unmatched. The CDR3 has 15 amino acids. The CDR3 spells CAWNPGTGFWDTQYF. In DNA form, the CDR3 reads TGTGCCTGGAACCCCGGGACAGGGTTTTGGGATACGCAGTATTTT. The variable domain in full, completed from reference TRBV30 and TRBJ2-3, reads SQTIHQWPATLVQPVGSPLSLECTVEGTSNPNLYWYRQAAGRGLQLLFYSVGIGQISSEVPQNLSASRPQDRQFILSSKKLLLSDSGFYLCAWNPGTGFWDTQYFGPGTRLTVL.

V usage is TRBV7-8 and J usage is TRBJ2-1, with D possibly matching TRBD2 (5 bases). In germline, CDR1 is SGHVS, CDR2 FQNEAQ. This CDR3 is 15 amino acids long. V was trimmed by 2 bases and J by 8 bases, leaving 16 bases between them. The CDR3: CASSLNALAADEQFF. CDR3 nucleotides: TGTGCCAGCAGCTTAAACGCCCTAGCTGCCGATGAGCAGTTCTTC.

V and J are TRBV5-1 and TRBJ2-3; 7 bases line up with TRBD1. The CDR3 has 15 residues. The trim removed 2 bases at V and 4 bases at J, leaving 7 bases unmatched. The V gene's germline CDR1 is SGHRS and CDR2 YFSETQ. The DNA of the CDR3 is TGCGCCAGCAGCTTACAGGGGATCAGCGCAGATACGCAGTATTTT. Translation gives CASSLQGISADTQYF. Full variable domain (remainder filled in from reference TRBV5-1 and TRBJ2-3): KAGVTQTPRYLIKTRGQQVTLSCSPISGHRSVSWYQQTPGQGLQFLFEYFSETQRNKGNFPGRFSGRQFSNSRSEMNVSTLELGDSALYLCASSLQGISADTQYFGPGTRLTVL.

The genes are TRBV15 and TRBJ2-1; 9 nucleotides match TRBD2. The length of the CDR3 is 15 residues. The junction had 3 bases not matched to a gene; V was cut back by 0 bases and J by 6 bases. CDR1 is LNHNV, CDR2 YYDKDF, per germline (reference sequence). The CDR3 sequence is CATSREGGRANEQFF. In nucleotides, the CDR3 is TGTGCCACCAGCAGAGAGGGCGGGAGGGCCAATGAGCAGTTCTTC.

This sequence joins TRBV5-1 and TRBJ2-5, with D possibly TRBD2 on 6 matching bases. Trimming removed 6 bases at V and 4 bases at J, with 19 bases between. Germline CDR1 is SGHRS and CDR2 is YFSETQ. This CDR3 spans 15 amino acids. The CDR3 loop reads CASKLGTDGGETQYF. The CDR3 DNA sequence: TGCGCCAGCAAGCTCGGGACGGACGGGGGAGAGACCCAGTACTTC.

The J gene is TRBJ2-7, the V gene TRBV5-5; D possibly corresponds to TRBD1 (6 bases). The CDR3 loop spans 14 amino acids. V gave up 5 bases and J gave up 3 bases, with 15 bases separating them. Looked up from germline, CDR1 is SGHKS and CDR2 is YYEKEE (reference sequence). The CDR3 coding sequence is TGTGCCAGCAGTCCCGACAGGCCTTACTACGAGCAGTACTTC. This codes for CASSPDRPYYEQYF.

CDR3 coding DNA: TGTGCCAGCAGCTCGAGGGTCACCGGGACCGGGGAGCTGTTTTTT. It specifies CASSSRVTGTGELFF. The chain has TRBV11-2 and TRBJ2-2, with D perhaps TRBD2 (5 bases). The CDR3 totals 15 residues. Trimming shortened V by 4 bases and J by 5 bases, and 14 bases separated the two germline ends. From germline, CDR1 is SGHAT and CDR2 FQNNGV.

The V and J genes are TRBV21-1 and TRBJ2-3. TRBV21-1 is designated a pseudogene. The CDR3 is 13 amino acids. The CDR3 loop reads CASTSWGTDTQYF. CDR3 DNA sequence: TGTGCCAGCACCTCTTGGGGCACAGATACGCAGTATTTT.

V is TRBV29-1 and J is TRBJ2-6, with unresolved D. The CDR3 contains 15 residues. V lost 6 bases and J lost 2, with 14 bases in between. Germline CDR1 reads SQVTM; CDR2 reads ANQGSEA. This CDR3 is CSVTYTRPGANVLTF. CDR3 sequence (DNA): TGCAGCGTCACCTACACACGGCCTGGGGCCAACGTCCTGACTTTC.

V is TRBV27 and J is TRBJ2-3; D gene unclear. The CDR3 runs 13 residues. Germline lookup yields CDR1 MNHEY and CDR2 SMNVEV (reference sequence). V lost 5 bases and J 6 bases, leaving 12 bases between the germline ends. The DNA for the CDR3 is TGTGCCAGCAGTCCCCGCCCTGAGGATACGCAGTATTTT. Its protein is CASSPRPEDTQYF.

The rearrangement joins TRBV5-8 to TRBJ2-7; 9 bases match TRBD1. This CDR3 is 14 amino acids long. Germline lookup yields CDR1 SGHTS and CDR2 YDEGEE. V lost 4 bases, J lost 4 bases, and 6 bases stayed unmatched. The CDR3, as DNA: TGTGCCAGCAGCCGGGGACAGGGTCAATACGAGCAGTACTTC. Translated, it gives CASSRGQGQYEQYF.

In DNA, the CDR3 is TGTGCCAGCAGCGGGACTCAGGGGGCCTACGAGCAGTACTTC. Its translation is CASSGTQGAYEQYF. This chain connects TRBV7-2 to TRBJ2-7; D is possibly TRBD1 (7 bases). This CDR3 comprises 14 residues. The germline CDR1 and CDR2 sequences are SGHTA and FQGNSA. V lost 5 bases and J lost 2, with 13 bases in between.

The V and J genes are TRBV5-1 and TRBJ2-3, with 8 positions matching TRBD2. CDR1 is SGHRS and CDR2 is YFSETQ in the germline V gene. This CDR3 is built from 16 residues. Germline trimming cut 0 bases from V and 6 bases from J; bases unmatched to any gene: 9. The CDR3: CASSLAGRVAGDTQYF. As DNA, the CDR3 is TGCGCCAGCAGCTTGGCGGGTAGGGTAGCGGGGGATACGCAGTATTTT.

This clone was counted a few times. The chain joins TRBV9 to TRBJ2-2, with 10 bases fitting TRBD2. The V gene end was trimmed by 3 bases and the J gene end by 2 bases; junction bases not matched to a gene: 7. The V gene's germline CDR1 is SGDLS and CDR2 YYNGEE. The CDR3 is 17 residues long. This CDR3 is CASSAPPSGRNTGELFF. The CDR3 nucleotides read TGTGCCAGCAGCGCGCCGCCTAGCGGGAGAAACACCGGGGAGCTGTTTTTT.

This chain connects TRBV28 to TRBJ2-3, with D possibly being TRBD1 (6 bases). V lost 3 bases to trimming and J lost 4 bases, with 17 bases between them. The CDR3 is made up of 16 amino acids. Germline loops: CDR1 MDHEN, CDR2 SYDVKM. The CDR3, as DNA: TGTGCCAGCAGTTTCAACAGGGTATTAGGCCCAGATACGCAGTATTTT. Translated: CASSFNRVLGPDTQYF.

V gene TRBV7-2 combines with J gene TRBJ2-4; D not resolved. The germline V gene has CDR1 SGHTA and CDR2 FQGNSA. Trimming removed 5 bases from V and 1 base from J, with 9 bases in between. This CDR3 is built from 14 residues. The CDR3 bases are TGTGCCAGCAGCCCACCAATTGCCAAAAACATTCAGTACTTC. Protein sequence: CASSPPIAKNIQYF.

The gene calls are TRBV14 and TRBJ2-5, with 12 bases matching TRBD2. Trimming at V came to 2 bases and at J to 2 bases, leaving 3 bases not matched to a gene. The germline gives CDR1 SGHDN, CDR2 FVKESK. This CDR3 region has 16 residues. The CDR3 region is CASSQPGLAGQETQYF. CDR3 DNA sequence: TGTGCCAGCAGCCAACCTGGACTAGCGGGACAAGAGACCCAGTACTTC.

A single count supports this clone. CDR3 protein: CASSLVGDKRAFF. The CDR3 coding sequence is TGTGCCAGCAGTTTGGTGGGGGATAAGAGGGCTTTCTTT. V usage is TRBV28 and J usage is TRBJ1-1; TRBD1 might be the D (5 bases). V lost 3 bases to trimming and J lost 11 bases, with 16 bases between them. The CDR3 sequence is 13 residues long. Germline CDR1 and CDR2: MDHEN and SYDVKM. The full variable domain, in which reference TRBV28 and TRBJ1-1 provide the parts outside the CDR3, is DVKVTQSSRYLVKRTGEKVFLECVQDMDHENMFWYRQDPGLGLRLIYFSYDVKMKEKGDIPEGYSVSREKKERFSLILESASTNQTSMYLCASSLVGDKRAFFGQGTRLTVV.

The CDR3 region is CAWSGGQGAWYGYTF. The CDR3 DNA is TGTGCCTGGAGTGGCGGACAGGGGGCTTGGTATGGCTACACCTTC. J is TRBJ1-2 and V is TRBV30; the match to TRBD1 covers 11 bases. CDR3 length: 15 amino acids. V shed 1 base, J shed 5 bases, and the junction held 6 bases outside the gene matches. Germline V gene data show CDR1 as GTSNPN and CDR2 as SVGIG (reference sequence).

V and J are TRBV9 and TRBJ2-1; D uncertain. Deletions cut 0 bases from V and 6 bases from J, with 10 bases between. The CDR3 is 14 residues long. Germline CDR1 reads SGDLS; CDR2 reads YYNGEE. DNA for the CDR3: TGTGCCAGCAGCGTAGAACCAGTTTCCAATGAGCAGTTCTTC. This translates into CASSVEPVSNEQFF.

This CDR3 is CAISGGTSGREYNEQFF. The CDR3 region has the DNA TGTGCCATCAGTGGAGGGACTAGCGGGAGGGAATACAATGAGCAGTTCTTC. The chain combines TRBV10-3 with TRBJ2-1; TRBD2 aligns across 16 bases. Germline lookup yields CDR1 ENHRY and CDR2 SYGVKD. This CDR3 comprises 17 residues. V shed 4 bases and J 4 bases; nucleotides not matched to a gene: 4.

This clone was counted only a few times. The gene calls are TRBV5-6 and TRBJ1-2, with a possible D match to TRBD1 (6 bases). V was pared by 4 bases and J by 5 bases, with 12 bases between. The CDR3 has 13 residues. Germline CDR1 reads SGHDT; CDR2 reads YYEEEE. The CDR3 sequence is CASSPDRKYGYTF. In DNA form, the CDR3 reads TGTGCCAGCAGCCCTGACAGGAAATATGGCTACACCTTC. Based on the CDR3 plus reference TRBV5-6 and TRBJ1-2, the full variable domain is DAGVTQSPTHLIKTRGQQVTLRCSPKSGHDTVSWYQQALGQGPQFIFQYYEEEERQRGNFPDRFSGHQFPNYSSELNVNALLLGDSALYLCASSPDRKYGYTFGSGTRLTVV.